This entry lists 25 T cell receptor beta chains sequenced from one sample in a study of cytomegalovirus exposure and HLA in healthy donors. The primer mix had 60 Vbeta and 13 Jbeta primers. Sequencing used immunoSEQ multiplex PCR; TCRdb keeps in-frame clones, though not all of them. The sample carries under 150,000 clones, about four fifths recorded once. Sequencing was performed on PBMCs. The receptor set was obtained from a man aged 25-45 years in good health and CMV-seronegative.

This chain joins TRBV4-1 and TRBJ2-1; 8 bases match TRBD2. V lost 5 bases, J lost 7 bases, and 13 bases stayed unmatched. CDR3 length equals 16 residues. Germline CDR1 and CDR2: MGHRA and YSYEKL. The CDR3 here is CASSSPRGGILNEQFF. The CDR3 DNA sequence: TGCGCCAGCAGCTCCCCTCGGGGGGGGATTTTAAATGAGCAGTTCTTC.

V usage is TRBV2 and J usage is TRBJ2-1; the match to TRBD1 covers 10 bases. Germline CDR1 reads SNHLY; CDR2 reads FYNNEI. The CDR3 length is 13 residues. CDR3 coding DNA: TGTTCTGTCTCGGGACAGGGGAGGAATGAGCAGTTCTTC. Amino acids: CSVSGQGRNEQFF.

The chain joins TRBV28 to TRBJ1-1; a weak D match, TRBD1 (6 bases). The CDR3 contains 16 residues. V lost 6 bases and J 0 bases, leaving 17 bases between the germline ends. CDR1 is MDHEN, CDR2 SYDVKM, per germline. Here the CDR3 reads CASRFTDRRMNTEAFF. The CDR3 coding sequence is TGTGCCAGCAGATTTACGGACAGACGAATGAACACTGAAGCTTTCTTT. The whole variable domain, filled in from reference TRBV28 and TRBJ1-1, reads DVKVTQSSRYLVKRTGEKVFLECVQDMDHENMFWYRQDPGLGLRLIYFSYDVKMKEKGDIPEGYSVSREKKERFSLILESASTNQTSMYLCASRFTDRRMNTEAFFGQGTRLTVV.

The chain couples TRBV4-2 to TRBJ2-7, with TRBD1 matching 9 bases. Germline V gene data show CDR1 as LGHNA and CDR2 as YNFKEQ. This CDR3 is built from 15 residues. After removal of 1 base from V and 5 bases from J, the junction contained 6 bases not matched to a gene. CDR3 nucleotides: TGTGCCAGCAGCCAAGGGGGACAGGGAGCGGACGAGCAGTACTTC. Translation gives CASSQGGQGADEQYF.

DNA of the CDR3: TGTGCCACCAGACGGACAGGGGGCTACGAGCAGTACTTC. This encodes CATRRTGGYEQYF. The chain employs TRBV27 and TRBJ2-7; 10 positions match TRBD1. Germline trimming cut 10 bases from V and 3 bases from J; bases unmatched to any gene: 6. Germline CDR1 reads MNHEY; CDR2 reads SMNVEV (reference sequence). The CDR3 runs to 13 residues.

The chain couples TRBV2 to TRBJ2-7; 7 bases match TRBD2. The V gene's germline CDR1 is SNHLY and CDR2 FYNNEI. The CDR3 is made up of 14 amino acids. V dropped 5 bases and J dropped 0; count of bases not matched to a gene: 4. The CDR3 sequence: CASSSGGLSYEQYF. CDR3 sequence (DNA): TGTGCCAGCAGTTCGGGAGGACTCTCCTACGAGCAGTACTTC.

V and J are TRBV28 and TRBJ1-1; 7 bases agree with TRBD1. The CDR3 runs to 14 residues. V shed 6 bases and J 7 bases; nucleotides not matched to a gene: 11. CDR1 and CDR2 from the germline V gene are MDHEN and SYDVKM. Here the CDR3 reads CASSHRDRKIEAFF. The CDR3 nucleotides are TGTGCCAGCAGCCACCGGGACAGAAAAATTGAAGCTTTCTTT.

The chain uses TRBV15 and TRBJ2-1; no reliable D call. Looked up from germline, CDR1 is LNHNV and CDR2 is YYDKDF (reference sequence). Trimming took off 0 bases at V and 9 bases at J, with 12 bases between the two ends. CDR3 length: 14 amino acids. As DNA, the CDR3 is TGTGCCACCAGCAGAGATAGTCCCTCCCCTGAGCAGTTCTTC. This gives the protein CATSRDSPSPEQFF.

CDR3 bases: TGTGCCAGCAGCCAAGAATCACTCCCCTACAATGAGCAGTTCTTC. It translates to CASSQESLPYNEQFF. The chain employs TRBV4-2 and TRBJ2-1, with D hard to call. Germline V gene sequence: CDR1 LGHNA, CDR2 YNFKEQ. The CDR3 is made up of 15 amino acids. Trimming stripped 0 bases from V and 2 bases from J, with 8 bases between.

The V call is TRBV4-1, the J call TRBJ2-7; no clear D gene. The CDR3 spans 14 residues. Germline loops: CDR1 MGHRA, CDR2 YSYEKL. V shed 1 base and J shed 3 bases, with 10 bases lying between them. CDR3 nucleotides: TGCGCCAGCAGCCAAGGTCGAGGATTCTACGAGCAGTACTTC. It specifies CASSQGRGFYEQYF.

The chain combines TRBV6-5 with TRBJ2-5, with a weak D call TRBD1 (5 bases). This CDR3 spans 12 amino acids. Germline V gene data show CDR1 as MNHEY and CDR2 as SVGAGI. Trimming removed 7 bases at V and 3 bases at J, with 9 bases between. CDR3 nucleotide sequence: TGTGCCAGCAAGGACACAAAAGAGACCCAGTACTTC. Amino acids: CASKDTKETQYF.

This chain connects TRBV5-1 to TRBJ2-2; 11 nucleotides agree with TRBD1. V gave up 5 bases and J gave up 8 bases; unmatched junction bases: 5. This CDR3 comprises 14 residues. Germline V lookup: CDR1 SGHRS, CDR2 YFSETQ. In DNA, the CDR3 is TGCGCCAGCAGACCCGGACAGGGGGCAGGGGAGCTGTTTTTT. This encodes CASRPGQGAGELFF.

The V call is TRBV29-1, the J call TRBJ2-3, with 7 nucleotides matching TRBD2. Germline V CDR1 and CDR2: SQVTM, ANQGSEA. The CDR3 is made up of 15 amino acids. The ends lost 1 base at V and 2 bases at J; junction bases unmatched: 6. CDR3 in amino acids: CSVEGGSFPTDTQYF. The CDR3 bases are TGCAGCGTTGAAGGCGGGAGCTTCCCCACAGATACGCAGTATTTT.

The chain couples TRBV18 to TRBJ1-2; 7 bases agree with TRBD1. The CDR3 has 14 amino acids. Trimming at V came to 3 bases and at J to 4 bases, leaving 5 bases not matched to a gene. CDR1 and CDR2 from the germline V gene are KGHSH and LQKENI. The CDR3 sequence: CASSPQGQAYGYTF. DNA of the CDR3: TGTGCCAGCTCACCCCAAGGACAGGCCTATGGCTACACCTTC. The full variable domain, in which reference TRBV18 and TRBJ1-2 provide the parts outside the CDR3, is NAGVMQNPRHLVRRRGQEARLRCSPMKGHSHVYWYRQLPEEGLKFMVYLQKENIIDESGMPKERFSAEFPKEGPSILRIQQVVRGDSAAYFCASSPQGQAYGYTFGSGTRLTVV.

This chain links TRBV6-5 with TRBJ1-2; D uncertain. Germline V gene data show CDR1 as MNHEY and CDR2 as SVGAGI. V shed 5 bases and J shed 8 bases, with 18 bases lying between them. The CDR3 totals 14 residues. The CDR3 reads CASSNQVHTGGYTF. DNA for the CDR3: TGTGCCAGCAGTAACCAGGTTCACACGGGAGGCTACACCTTC.

This clone was counted between two and nine times. The chain links TRBV5-6 to TRBJ2-7; D might be TRBD1 (6 bases). This CDR3 has 14 amino acids. Trimming removed 2 bases from V and 12 bases from J, with 21 bases in between. The germline V gene has CDR1 SGHDT and CDR2 YYEEEE. The CDR3 DNA follows: TGTGCCAGCAGCTTCCGGCGACAGGAGGCTCCAGGGTACTTC. Translating gives CASSFRRQEAPGYF. Drawing the rest from reference TRBV5-6 and TRBJ2-7, the complete variable domain is DAGVTQSPTHLIKTRGQQVTLRCSPKSGHDTVSWYQQALGQGPQFIFQYYEEEERQRGNFPDRFSGHQFPNYSSELNVNALLLGDSALYLCASSFRRQEAPGYFGPGTRLTVT.

The sample holds a few counts of this clone. V and J are TRBV19 and TRBJ1-1; D is unclear. This CDR3 spans 13 amino acids. The V end was cut by 4 bases, the J end by 1 base, with 7 bases between. Germline V CDR1 and CDR2: LNHDA, SQIVND (reference sequence). The CDR3 is CASSKQPNTEAFF. In DNA form, the CDR3 reads TGTGCCAGTAGTAAACAGCCGAACACTGAAGCTTTCTTT.

This clone was seen only once. The chain combines TRBV28 with TRBJ2-3, with D possibly matching TRBD2 (6 bases). This CDR3 is built from 18 residues. Trimming left V 2 bases short and J 2 bases short, with 20 bases between. Germline V gene data show CDR1 as MDHEN and CDR2 as SYDVKM. The CDR3 region is CASSLRAGRGGDTDTQYF. CDR3 sequence (DNA): TGTGCCAGCAGTTTAAGGGCGGGTAGGGGAGGTGACACAGATACGCAGTATTTT. Variable domain in full (rest from reference TRBV28 and TRBJ2-3): DVKVTQSSRYLVKRTGEKVFLECVQDMDHENMFWYRQDPGLGLRLIYFSYDVKMKEKGDIPEGYSVSREKKERFSLILESASTNQTSMYLCASSLRAGRGGDTDTQYFGPGTRLTVL.

The count of this clone is one. CDR3 sequence (DNA): TGCGCCAGCAGCCAGACACAGGACCTCCAAGAGACCCAGTACTTC. Translated, it gives CASSQTQDLQETQYF. This sequence joins TRBV4-1 and TRBJ2-5; a possible D gene is TRBD1 (5 bases). Germline V gene data show CDR1 as MGHRA and CDR2 as YSYEKL. V lost 3 bases, J lost 1 base, and 12 bases lay in between. CDR3 length equals 15 residues.

The chain joins TRBV5-4 to TRBJ2-7; 7 bases map to TRBD2. The V and J ends lost 5 bases and 3 bases, in that order; junction bases with no gene match: 14. Germline V CDR1 and CDR2: SGHNT, YYREEE (reference sequence). The CDR3 totals 16 residues. The CDR3 DNA reads as TGTGCCAGCAGTTACTATGGGCGGGGGAACAACTACGAGCAGTACTTC. Translated: CASSYYGRGNNYEQYF. Supplemented by reference TRBV5-4 and TRBJ2-7, the full variable domain reads ETGVTQSPTHLIKTRGQQVTLRCSSQSGHNTVSWYQQALGQGPQFIFQYYREEENGRGNFPPRFSGLQFPNYSSELNVNALELDDSALYLCASSYYGRGNNYEQYFGPGTRLTVT.

The chain is built from TRBV6-6 and TRBJ2-3; 9 bases map to TRBD1. From germline, CDR1 is MNHNY and CDR2 SVGAGI (reference sequence). CDR3 length: 13 residues. V was clipped by 6 bases and J by 6 bases; unmatched bases: 4. In DNA, the CDR3 is TGTGCCAGCAGACAGGGGGCGCGGGATACGCAGTATTTT. Translation: CASRQGARDTQYF.

The rearrangement uses TRBV6-6 and TRBJ2-7; a weak D match, TRBD2 (7 bases). Trimming shortened V by 2 bases and J by 6 bases, and 17 bases separated the two germline ends. Germline values: CDR1 MNHNY, CDR2 SVGAGI (reference sequence). This CDR3 has 15 amino acids. CDR3 coding DNA: TGTGCCAGCAGTTACGGGAGGGGGAGTATCGGCGAGCAGTACTTC. This codes for CASSYGRGSIGEQYF.

Regarding this clone: One end of the junction does not line up with germline, which may come from a read error. The rearrangement links TRBV6-5 to TRBJ1-6, with D tentatively TRBD1 (6 bases). There are 16 residues in the CDR3. The germline V gene has CDR1 MNHEY and CDR2 SVGAGI. As DNA, the CDR3 is TGTGCCAGCAGCTACTCCCAGGGGAGCCGCGGATCACCCCTCCACTTT. Protein sequence: CASSYSQGSRGSPLHF.

The V call is TRBV28, the J call TRBJ1-2, with D possibly TRBD1 on 6 matching bases. Between the trimmed V and J ends, which lost 6 bases and 8 bases, there was a span of 13 bases. The CDR3 consists of 12 residues. Germline CDR1 MDHEN, CDR2 SYDVKM. CDR3 sequence (DNA): TGTGCCAGCAGATCAGGGGTTCAAGGCTACACCTTC. This translates into CASRSGVQGYTF.

The chain carries TRBV14 and TRBJ2-7; 11 bases map to TRBD1. Looked up from germline, CDR1 is SGHDN and CDR2 is FVKESK. The CDR3 runs to 16 residues. V shed 1 base, J shed 3 bases, and the junction held 5 bases outside the gene matches. The CDR3 coding sequence is TGTGCCAGCAGCCAAGGAGGGGGACAGGGGGTCTACGAGCAGTACTTC. Translating gives CASSQGGGQGVYEQYF.